This T cell receptor (beta chain) derives from a study of blood T cell repertoires in COVID-19 (dated by TCRdb to 2019 to 2021). For the study in its entirety: Samples from collaborators originated in the United States, Italy and Spain and spanned both the acute and convalescent phases of COVID-19. Samples came from the ongoing ImmuneRACE study (first 160 participants) plus 1,254 subjects from 6 global collaborators. The sample metadata nearly always contained a de-identified subject ID, COVID-19 status, age in years and sex. Where available, HLA class I and class II types were obtained from metadata supplied by the sample provider rather than from assay-based typing. A freely available public database, intended as a resource for researchers studying the immune response to SARS-CoV-2, is where the repertoires were released. The prospective study material was composed of cDNA or gDNA derived from T cells, B-cell-depleted T cells, or PBMCs. Subjects who had been exposed to COVID-19, were actively infected with it, or had recovered from it provided the deeply sampled blood TCRbeta repertoires that made up the dataset.

The CDR3 runs 11 residues from the cysteine to the phenylalanine. The DNA shown is the 33-base CDR3, in frame from base 1. Via the germline V gene (reference sequence), CDR1 is DFQATT and CDR2 SNEGSKA. V was cut back by 1 base and J by 13 bases, leaving a gap of 10 bases between them. Results the study describes overall, beyond this receptor: The amount of clinical and demographic metadata varied by source and participant and was provided uncurated.

Concerning this clone itself: Its antigen is currently not known. Base qualities are not provided; no much larger clone lies one nucleotide away.

Each collaborating institution followed its own protocols to collect whole blood in K2EDTA tubes. For TCRbeta analysis, collaborators shipped samples in one of three forms: frozen whole blood, isolated PBMCs, or DNA extracted from either of those sample types. The immunoSEQ Assay, a bias-controlled multiplex PCR, was used to amplify TCRbeta CDR3 regions from genomic DNA. The authors processed their data as follows. Nucleated cell counts per sample were estimated from amplification of reference gene primers within the assay. Sequence reads were collapsed and filtered to measure the absolute abundance of every unique TCRbeta CDR3 rearrangement. For each sample, productive Simpson clonality was calculated as the square root of Simpson's diversity index across productive rearrangements. The clones in this table, taken by TCRdb from immuneACCESS, are in-frame only. Not every clone is retained; where verified, under half of the shortfall comes from an unresolved V gene, and the cause of the rest is unknown. V, J and clone size are taken as reported in that table, and D and trimming were inferred from the DNA itself. The sample profile shows 60,000 to 90,000 clones; roughly 90% of them were found once. The ten top clones hold 15% to 20% of the sample.

The receptor was isolated from a human donor in a cohort sampled during active COVID-19. The rearranged segments are TRBV20-1 and TRBJ2-2; TRBD1 might be the D gene, on 5 matching bases. The material sequenced was peripheral blood. The nucleotides are TGCAGTGCTAGAGCCCCTCAGGGGCTGTTTTTT. Its protein product is CSARAPQGLFF.